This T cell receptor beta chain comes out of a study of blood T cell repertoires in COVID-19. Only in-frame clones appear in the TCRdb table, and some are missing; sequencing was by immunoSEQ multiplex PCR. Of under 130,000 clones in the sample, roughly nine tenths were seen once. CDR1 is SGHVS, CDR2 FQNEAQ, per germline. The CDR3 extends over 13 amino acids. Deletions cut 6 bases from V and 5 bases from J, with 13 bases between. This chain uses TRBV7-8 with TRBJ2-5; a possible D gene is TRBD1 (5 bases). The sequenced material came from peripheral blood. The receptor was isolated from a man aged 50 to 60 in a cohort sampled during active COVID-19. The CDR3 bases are TGTGCCAGCAGTCTGGGGCTACAGGAGACCCAGTACTTC. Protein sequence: CASSLGLQETQYF.